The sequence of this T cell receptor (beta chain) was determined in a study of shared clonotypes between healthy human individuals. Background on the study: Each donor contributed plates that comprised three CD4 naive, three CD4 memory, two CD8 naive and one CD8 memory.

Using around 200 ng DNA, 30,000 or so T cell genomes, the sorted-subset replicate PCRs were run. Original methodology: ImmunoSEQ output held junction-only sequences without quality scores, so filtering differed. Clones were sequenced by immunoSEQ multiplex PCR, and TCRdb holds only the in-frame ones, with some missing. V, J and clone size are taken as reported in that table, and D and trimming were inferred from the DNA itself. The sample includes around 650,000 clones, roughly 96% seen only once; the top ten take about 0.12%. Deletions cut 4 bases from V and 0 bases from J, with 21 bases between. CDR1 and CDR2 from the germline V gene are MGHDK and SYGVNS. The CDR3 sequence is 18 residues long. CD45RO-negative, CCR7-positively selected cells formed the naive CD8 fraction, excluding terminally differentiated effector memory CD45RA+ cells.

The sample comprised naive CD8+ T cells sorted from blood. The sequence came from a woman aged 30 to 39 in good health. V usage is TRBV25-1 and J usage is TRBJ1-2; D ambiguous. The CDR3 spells CASSAHQPWTGANYGYTF. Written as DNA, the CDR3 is TGTGCCAGCAGTGCTCATCAGCCCTGGACGGGTGCTAACTATGGCTACACCTTC.